Following are 23 T cell receptor beta chains from one sample sequenced in a study of CD8 T cells in ankylosing spondylitis. TCRdb reanalysed the 5' RACE reads using MiXCR and keeps one entry per CDR3 protein. The data show around 130,000 distinct CDR3 sequences, roughly 6.6% seen once. Sequencing input: blood, either unsorted or a sorted T cell fraction (not recorded which). The source of these receptors is a male donor with ankylosing spondylitis or in good health (not recorded which).

The V gene is TRBV5-2, the J gene TRBJ1-5; the table names TRBD1, a call not compared with the DNA. TRBV5-2 is recorded as a pseudogene. The CDR3 sequence is 15 residues long. The CDR3 is CAMGPGTGSNQPQHF. Written as DNA, the CDR3 is TGTGCCATGGGCCCCGGGACCGGGAGCAATCAGCCCCAGCATTTT.

The table lists this clonotype with many counts. The chain couples TRBV10-3 to TRBJ2-2, with D maybe TRBD2 (5 bases). CDR3 size: 14 residues. Per the germline V gene, CDR1 is ENHRY and CDR2 is SYGVKD. V lost 0 bases to trimming and J lost 7 bases, with 9 bases between them. The CDR3 DNA follows: TGTGCCATCAGTGAGTCGCCAGCGGTCGGGGAGCTGTTTTTT. Encoded protein: CAISESPAVGELFF.

This clonotype occurred many times. The rearrangement joins TRBV18 to TRBJ2-7, with 10 bases fitting TRBD1. CDR1 and CDR2 from the germline V gene are KGHSH and LQKENI. The CDR3 length is 14 residues. DNA for the CDR3: TGTGCCAGCTCACCAGGGACAGGGGAAGCTCTTTCTTCTGTC. It encodes CASSPGTGEALSSV.

Many counts were recorded for this clonotype. The genes are TRBV30 and TRBJ2-3, with 11 bases that match TRBD1. The J segment lost 3 bases and the V segment lost 4 bases, leaving 6 bases of the junction unmatched. CDR3 length: 15 residues. Looked up from germline, CDR1 is GTSNPN and CDR2 is SVGIG (reference sequence). CDR3 in DNA: TGTGCCTGGAAGAAGGACAGGGGGCGTACAGATACGCAGTATTTT. Translation: CAWKKDRGRTDTQYF.

This clonotype showed up just a few times. The gene calls are TRBV5-1 and TRBJ2-3; either TRBD1 or TRBD2 may supply D (6 bases each). The CDR3 length is 14 residues. Trimming removed 0 bases from V and 6 bases from J, with 11 bases in between. CDR1 is SGHRS, CDR2 YFSETQ, per germline. CDR3 sequence reads: CASSLDPGADTQYF. Written as DNA, the CDR3 is TGCGCCAGCAGCTTGGATCCGGGGGCCGATACGCAGTATTTT. Based on the CDR3 plus reference TRBV5-1 and TRBJ2-3, the full variable domain is KAGVTQTPRYLIKTRGQQVTLSCSPISGHRSVSWYQQTPGQGLQFLFEYFSETQRNKGNFPGRFSGRQFSNSRSEMNVSTLELGDSALYLCASSLDPGADTQYFGPGTRLTVL.

Many counts were recorded for this clonotype. CDR3 DNA: TGTGCCAGCAGCCCCGGGACTACCGATTACGAGCAGTACTTC. Translated: CASSPGTTDYEQYF. The chain couples TRBV9 to TRBJ2-7; TRBD2 matches at 7 bases. The CDR3 sequence is 14 residues long. Unmatched junction bases numbered 8, after V lost 4 bases and J lost 4 bases. Germline V gene data show CDR1 as SGDLS and CDR2 as YYNGEE.

This clonotype was detected many times. The chain has TRBV10-3 and TRBJ2-1; TRBD2 matches 7 bases. Germline CDR1 is ENHRY and CDR2 is SYGVKD. J lost 0 bases, V lost 0 bases, and 2 bases had no gene match. The CDR3 runs to 16 residues. The CDR3 DNA sequence: TGTGCCATCAGTGAGTCTAGCGGGCGCTCCTACAATGAGCAGTTCTTC. Its protein product is CAISESSGRSYNEQFF.

The J gene is TRBJ2-6, the V gene TRBV11-2; 12 bases match TRBD2. The CDR3 has 19 amino acids. Germline CDR1 is SGHAT and CDR2 is FQNNGV. V was clipped by 5 bases and J by 1 base; unmatched bases: 9. The CDR3: CASSPRLAGAPSGANVLTF. For the CDR3, the DNA is TGTGCCAGCAGCCCCAGACTAGCGGGGGCCCCTTCTGGGGCCAACGTCCTGACTTTC.

There are many counts of this clonotype. The genes are TRBV20-1 and TRBJ2-2; a possible D gene is TRBD2 (6 bases). The V gene lost 0 bases and the J gene lost 7 bases, with 18 bases spanning the gap. The CDR3 contains 16 residues. Germline V lookup: CDR1 DFQATT, CDR2 SNEGSKA (reference sequence). The CDR3 DNA reads as TGCAGTGCTAGAGATGCGGGGACTCCTAGGGGCGGGGAGCTGTTTTTT. Translating it yields CSARDAGTPRGGELFF.

The rearrangement uses TRBV19 and TRBJ1-1; D is ambiguous. This CDR3 has 12 amino acids. CDR1 and CDR2 from the germline V gene are LNHDA and SQIVND (reference sequence). V was shortened by 11 bases and J by 1 base, with 11 bases between the two germline ends. CDR3 DNA: TGTGCCGTCCTTAAAGGGAACACTGAAGCTTTCTTT. Its translation is CAVLKGNTEAFF.

The chain carries TRBV6-2 or TRBV6-3 and TRBJ2-6; TRBD1 aligns across 9 bases. The CDR3 covers 16 residues. Looked up from germline, CDR1 is MNHEY and CDR2 is SVGEGT. J gave up 4 bases and V 7 bases, and 8 bases lay outside the gene matches. The CDR3 is CASTRTGVAGANVLTF. In nucleotides, the CDR3 is TGTGCCAGCACTCGGACAGGGGTCGCGGGGGCCAACGTCCTGACTTTC.

The table lists this clonotype with a few counts. This may be a read error, as it is one base from a much larger clone. This chain joins TRBV12-3 or TRBV12-4 and TRBJ2-3; D assignment may be TRBD1 or TRBD2 (5 bases each). This CDR3 has 13 residues. Trimming cost V 7 bases and J 0 bases, with 8 bases left between them. In DNA, the CDR3 is TGTGCCAGCATTCGGGACAGCACAGATACGCAGTATTTT. It yields the protein CASIRDSTDTQYF.

This clonotype was seen at least ten times. This chain connects TRBV2 to TRBJ1-2, with D perhaps TRBD1 (6 bases). Germline V gene sequence: CDR1 SNHLY, CDR2 FYNNEI. The CDR3 loop spans 14 amino acids. Trimming cost V 9 bases and J 7 bases, with 21 bases left between them. Here the CDR3 DNA reads TGTGCCAGTGTCAGCCTAAGAGGGGGAGGTGGCTACACCTTC. Translating gives CASVSLRGGGGYTF.

This clonotype has ten or more counts. The chain has TRBV2 and TRBJ2-2, with TRBD2 matching 7 bases. The junction had 10 bases not matched to a gene; V was cut back by 6 bases and J by 6 bases. Germline V gives CDR1 SNHLY, CDR2 FYNNEI. The CDR3 covers 15 residues. CDR3 bases: TGTGCCAGCAGCGATGCGGGAGTAATCGCCGGGGAGCTGTTTTTT. Translated, it gives CASSDAGVIAGELFF.

The table lists this clonotype with many counts. V usage is TRBV27 and J usage is TRBJ2-5, with D tentatively TRBD1 (6 bases). This CDR3 spans 14 amino acids. Germline CDR1 is MNHEY and CDR2 is SMNVEV (reference sequence). Trimming cost V 3 bases and J 5 bases, with 13 bases left between them. The CDR3 loop reads CASSFHRDAETQYF. The CDR3 DNA reads as TGTGCCAGCAGTTTCCACAGGGACGCCGAGACCCAGTACTTC.

This clonotype came up many times. The CDR3 sequence: CASSTSGQRNTEAFF. In DNA form, the CDR3 reads TGTGCCAGCAGCACCTCCGGACAGCGGAACACTGAAGCTTTCTTT. The rearrangement joins TRBV7-8 to TRBJ1-1; possible D gene TRBD1, 6 bases. The germline V gene has CDR1 SGHVS and CDR2 FQNEAQ. V lost 5 bases and J lost 1, with 14 bases in between. This CDR3 is 15 amino acids long.

J is TRBJ2-7 and V is TRBV6-2 or TRBV6-3; the D gene is possibly TRBD1 (5 bases). The CDR3 runs to 11 residues. V dropped 11 bases and J dropped 0 bases, with 8 bases sitting between them. The germline CDR1 and CDR2 sequences are MNHEY and SVGEGT. The CDR3 loop is CAVTDSYEQYF. DNA for the CDR3: TGTGCCGTGACAGACTCCTACGAGCAGTACTTC.

This clonotype was detected many times. CDR3 bases: TGTGCCAGCAGCTTTTCTGGGGGCACCATATATTTT. Residues: CASSFSGGTIYF. The chain recombines TRBV7-8 with TRBJ1-3; TRBD1 is a possible D gene (5 bases). Looked up from germline, CDR1 is SGHVS and CDR2 is FQNEAQ. CDR3 length equals 12 residues. Trimming took 3 bases from V and 9 from J, leaving 9 bases between them.

The table lists this clonotype with many counts. J is TRBJ2-3 and V is TRBV5-1; 7 nucleotides align to TRBD1. This CDR3 is built from 15 residues. The J segment lost 2 bases and the V segment lost 3 bases, leaving 6 bases of the junction unmatched. Per germline, CDR1 SGHRS and CDR2 YFSETQ. CDR3 DNA sequence: TGCGCCAGCAGCTACATGGGACAGATCACAGATACGCAGTATTTT. It specifies CASSYMGQITDTQYF.

This clonotype was counted many times. The chain combines TRBV4-3 with TRBJ2-2; D may correspond to TRBD1 or TRBD2 (5 bases each). Trimming took off 0 bases at V and 5 bases at J, with 13 bases between the two ends. The length of the CDR3 is 16 residues. Germline V gene data show CDR1 as LGHNA and CDR2 as YSLEER. CDR3 nucleotide sequence: TGCGCCAGCAGCCAAGAGGGGACCCCAGGAACCGGGGAGCTGTTTTTT. This gives the protein CASSQEGTPGTGELFF.

This clonotype has ten or more counts. The CDR3 sequence: CASSLAGTLPGTDTQYF. The DNA for the CDR3 is TGCGCCAGCAGCTTGGCCGGGACCCTCCCCGGCACAGATACGCAGTATTTT. The J gene is TRBJ2-3, the V gene TRBV5-1; D may match TRBD1 or TRBD2 (5 bases each). The germline V and J ends were trimmed by 0 bases and 1 base, with 15 bases remaining between them. The CDR3 is 17 residues long. From germline, CDR1 is SGHRS and CDR2 YFSETQ.

This clonotype was seen repeatedly, ten times or more. The chain has TRBV15 and TRBJ2-5, with 8 bases fitting TRBD1. The CDR3 consists of 17 residues. V trimming: 2 bases; J trimming: 1 base; junction bases outside the gene matches: 9. CDR1 is LNHNV, CDR2 YYDKDF, per germline (reference sequence). This CDR3 is CATSRQRTGWGQETQYF. The DNA of the CDR3 is TGTGCCACCAGCAGACAGAGGACAGGGTGGGGCCAAGAGACCCAGTACTTC.

This clonotype has ten or more counts. V and J are TRBV12-3 or TRBV12-4 and TRBJ1-5, with 9 bases fitting TRBD1. V lost 7 bases to trimming and J lost 6 bases; unmatched junction nucleotides: 10. This CDR3 is built from 15 residues. CDR3 loop: CASTPGTGLVQPQHF. As DNA, the CDR3 is TGTGCCAGCACGCCCGGGACAGGGCTTGTTCAGCCCCAGCATTTT.